A selection of T cell receptor beta chains follows, all from one sample in a study of T-cell memory formation after mild COVID-19. TCRdb independently ran MiXCR on the 5' RACE reads; one entry per CDR3 protein. Of 280,000 or so distinct CDR3 sequences in the sample, around 8% were seen once. The sequencing input was PBMCs or a T cell subset sorted from them (not recorded which). The receptors come from a man aged 18 to 35 who had mild COVID-19 (a few samples of this study predate the infection). Cell type and time point are not known. Each CDR3 is given without its conserved first and last residue.

j_call,v_call,cdr3_aa
TRBJ2-2,TRBV7-2,ASSSKQGKAGELF
TRBJ1-1,TRBV7-2,ASSLMAVNTEAF
TRBJ2-7,TRBV5-1,ASSVRDRGPYEQY
TRBJ2-5,TRBV30,AWNQEETQY
TRBJ2-5,TRBV12-3/TRBV12-4,ASSLAGHQETQY
TRBJ1-1,TRBV10-3,AISPGLKNTEAF
TRBJ2-1,TRBV7-2,ASSLRLNEQF
TRBJ2-5,TRBV6-5,ASSYAGGRETQY
TRBJ1-5,TRBV6-2/TRBV6-3,ASRQGSQPQH
TRBJ2-2,TRBV5-1,ASSLGAPNTGELF
TRBJ1-3,TRBV7-6,ASSLGSRSGNTIY
TRBJ2-7,TRBV5-1,ASSSTSGIYEQY
TRBJ2-5,TRBV7-9,ASSSFETQY
TRBJ1-4,TRBV6-5,ASRTQGWAEKLF
TRBJ2-3,TRBV24-1,ATSDFRAPDTQY
TRBJ2-7,TRBV5-1,ASSLAEEQY
TRBJ2-2,TRBV6-4,ASSPGQGSGELF
TRBJ2-2,TRBV7-9,AYDRGNGELF
TRBJ2-7,TRBV12-3/TRBV12-4,ASSRTGEQY
TRBJ2-2,TRBV6-6,ASRLTGTGNTGELF
TRBJ1-5,TRBV11-2,ASSLDPGRSQPQH
TRBJ2-1,TRBV4-3,ASSQRGRESNEQF
TRBJ2-3,TRBV12-3/TRBV12-4,ASSPQGQTDTQY
TRBJ2-1,TRBV12-3/TRBV12-4,ASSLLYGTSSYNEQF
TRBJ1-6,TRBV7-6,ASSLEGGRWNSPLH
TRBJ2-5,TRBV3-1,ASSQRGQGGQETQY
TRBJ2-2,TRBV9,ASSKLVSGGAGELF
TRBJ1-3,TRBV5-1,ASSLGSGSGNTIY
TRBJ2-7,TRBV2,ASSLGGVREQY
TRBJ1-2,TRBV7-2,ASSPHQGYGYT
TRBJ1-4,TRBV5-1,ASSLIGEGEKLF
TRBJ2-2,TRBV6-2/TRBV6-3,ASRNTGTGDTGELF
TRBJ2-5,TRBV4-1,ASSQDRTSGETQY
TRBJ2-3,TRBV20-1,SASIWELDGDTQY
TRBJ1-1,TRBV7-2,ASSPRQGTRVTEAF
TRBJ2-5,TRBV15,ATSRGPGAETQY
TRBJ1-2,TRBV4-3,ASSQDETGRANYGYT
TRBJ2-1,TRBV12-5,ASGRGSMNEQF
TRBJ1-5,TRBV6-5,ASNPGVVSNQPQH
TRBJ2-3,TRBV7-9,ASSARDGRTDTQY
TRBJ2-4,TRBV27,ASRLAGGPKNIQY
TRBJ2-4,TRBV3-1,ASSQSGGQNIQY
TRBJ1-5,TRBV19,ASMSLGGRYNQPQH
TRBJ1-3,TRBV20-1,SASEGTVGNTIY
TRBJ1-4,TRBV4-3,ASSQGRAFSEKLF
TRBJ2-3,TRBV12-5,ASGLVPTGTDTQY
TRBJ2-1,TRBV6-1,ASTLYRDRYNEQF
TRBJ2-3,TRBV24-1,ATSDGQGEGTDTQY
TRBJ2-1,TRBV19,ASSIGGSLYNEQF